This is a list of T cell receptor beta chains from one sample in a study of blood T cell repertoires in COVID-19. Libraries were prepared by immunoSEQ multiplex PCR; TCRdb keeps only in-frame clonotypes and omits some of them. Seen here are approximately 390,000 clones, approximately 85% observed once, and the top ten hold roughly 2%. The sample was PBMCs or T cells enriched from blood (not recorded which). These receptors came from a woman in her forties with acute COVID-19. Each CDR3 is given with its conserved first and last residue. The D gene is left open where the match is weak. The size field is filled for only some rows; it gives once, few, many or a size class.

size: NA; D: TRBD1; J: TRBJ1-6; V: TRBV9; DNA: TGTGCCAGCAGCGTTGGACAGGAGTTATATAATTCACCCCTCCACTTT; CDR3: CASSVGQELYNSPLHF
size: many; D: TRBD1; J: TRBJ1-5; V: TRBV5-5; DNA: TGTGCCAGCAGCTCTGGACAGGGTGGCAATCAGCCCCAGCATTTT; CDR3: CASSSGQGGNQPQHF
size: NA; D: NA; J: TRBJ2-3; V: TRBV2; DNA: TGTGCCAGCAGTGATAAGAGGATCCTCACAGATACGCAGTATTTT; CDR3: CASSDKRILTDTQYF
size: NA; D: NA; J: TRBJ1-5; V: TRBV5-1; DNA: TGCGCCAGCAGCTTGGACAGCCTAAATCAGCCCCAGCATTTT; CDR3: CASSLDSLNQPQHF
size: NA; D: NA; J: TRBJ1-1; V: TRBV15; DNA: TGTGCCACCACCCGAGGACAGTCCACTGAAGCTTTCTTT; CDR3: CATTRGQSTEAFF
size: NA; D: TRBD2; J: TRBJ2-3; V: TRBV5-8; DNA: TGTGCCAGCAGCTACGGACTAGCGGGGGTCACAGATACGCAGTATTTT; CDR3: CASSYGLAGVTDTQYF
size: NA; D: NA; J: TRBJ2-7; V: TRBV25-1; DNA: TGTGCCAGCAGTGAAACAGGATCCGAGCAGTACTTC; CDR3: CASSETGSEQYF
size: few; D: TRBD2; J: TRBJ2-2; V: TRBV24-1; DNA: TGTGCCACCAGTGACTCAGCGGGGGGGATCACCGGGGAGCTGTTTTTT; CDR3: CATSDSAGGITGELFF
size: NA; D: TRBD2; J: TRBJ2-7; V: TRBV6-6; DNA: TGTGCCAGCAGCAGGAGCGGGGGGGTATCCTACGAGCAGTACTTC; CDR3: CASSRSGGVSYEQYF
size: NA; D: NA; J: TRBJ1-2; V: TRBV6-1; DNA: TGTGCCAGCAGTGACGGGGGGTACGGCACCTTC; CDR3: CASSDGGYGTF
size: NA; D: NA; J: TRBJ1-5; V: TRBV7-2; DNA: TGTGCCAGCAGCTACAGCACATATAGCAATCAGCCCCAGCATTTT; CDR3: CASSYSTYSNQPQHF
size: NA; D: NA; J: TRBJ2-7; V: TRBV19; DNA: TGTGCCAGTAGTATAACTAGGGCCGCCTACGAGCAGTACTTC; CDR3: CASSITRAAYEQYF
size: many; D: NA; J: TRBJ2-7; V: TRBV4-1; DNA: TGCGCCAGCAGCCAAGCCCCGTCCTCCAGCTCCTACGAGCAGTACTTC; CDR3: CASSQAPSSSSYEQYF
size: NA; D: NA; J: TRBJ1-3; V: TRBV2; DNA: TGTGCCAGCAGTGAAGTGCGAGGGAAGGGAAACACCATATATTTT; CDR3: CASSEVRGKGNTIYF
size: NA; D: TRBD1; J: TRBJ2-7; V: TRBV5-1; DNA: TGCGCCAGCAGCCCCGATGGACAGGGGCCGGACGAGCAGTACTTC; CDR3: CASSPDGQGPDEQYF
size: NA; D: TRBD1; J: TRBJ1-1; V: TRBV27; DNA: TGTGCCAGCAGCTTACTTACAGGGGGCACTGAAGCTTTCTTT; CDR3: CASSLLTGGTEAFF
size: NA; D: TRBD1; J: TRBJ2-7; V: TRBV5-1; DNA: TGCGCCAGCAGCTTGGTCTTTGGGACAGAGGCCCCCTACGAGCAGTACTTC; CDR3: CASSLVFGTEAPYEQYF
size: NA; D: NA; J: TRBJ2-7; V: TRBV27; DNA: TGTGCCAGCAGTGGAGGCGGGGCGCAGTACGAGCAGTACTTC; CDR3: CASSGGGAQYEQYF
size: NA; D: TRBD1; J: TRBJ1-6; V: TRBV6-5; DNA: TGTGCCAGCACCTGGACAGGACTTAATTCACCCCTCCACTTT; CDR3: CASTWTGLNSPLHF
size: NA; D: TRBD1; J: TRBJ1-1; V: TRBV7-9; DNA: TGTGCCAGCAGCTTAGGACAGGGGCTTAACACTGAAGCTTTCTTT; CDR3: CASSLGQGLNTEAFF
size: NA; D: TRBD1; J: TRBJ2-1; V: TRBV7-2; DNA: TGTGCCAGCAGCCCCGGACAGGTGCAATACAATGAGCAGTTCTTC; CDR3: CASSPGQVQYNEQFF
size: NA; D: NA; J: TRBJ2-7; V: TRBV2; DNA: TGTGCCAGCAGCGGACAGTCCGGGGCCTACGAGCAGTACTTC; CDR3: CASSGQSGAYEQYF
size: NA; D: TRBD2; J: TRBJ2-1; V: TRBV6-1; DNA: TGTGCCAGCAGTGACTTAATAGCGGGGGGGCTGAGTGAGCAGTTCTTC; CDR3: CASSDLIAGGLSEQFF
size: NA; D: TRBD1; J: TRBJ1-3; V: TRBV25-1; DNA: TGTGCCAGCAGATCACAGGGGGCTAACACCATATATTTT; CDR3: CASRSQGANTIYF
size: NA; D: TRBD2; J: TRBJ2-7; V: TRBV10-2; DNA: TGCGCCAGCAGCGTCAGACTAGCGGGGGGAACCTACGAGCAGTACTTC; CDR3: CASSVRLAGGTYEQYF
size: NA; D: NA; J: TRBJ1-2; V: TRBV21-1; DNA: TGTGCCAGCCTGGACGGACTATACCACTATGGCTACACCTTC; CDR3: CASLDGLYHYGYTF
size: NA; D: NA; J: TRBJ1-1; V: TRBV10-3; DNA: TGTGCCATCAGACTTCAGGGGAGCACTGAAGCTTTCTTT; CDR3: CAIRLQGSTEAFF
size: NA; D: TRBD2; J: TRBJ2-3; V: TRBV6-1; DNA: TGTGCCAGCAGTGAATCCACGGGACTAGCGGGACCATATACGCAGTATTTT; CDR3: CASSESTGLAGPYTQYF
size: NA; D: NA; J: TRBJ1-5; V: TRBV6-1; DNA: TGTGCCAGCAGTGAGGTCGGAGTAGGACCCCAGCATTTT; CDR3: CASSEVGVGPQHF
size: NA; D: TRBD1; J: TRBJ2-7; V: TRBV6-5; DNA: TGTGCCAGCAGTTACGCCGGGACAGGGATCTCCTACGAGCAGTACTTC; CDR3: CASSYAGTGISYEQYF
size: NA; D: NA; J: TRBJ1-1; V: TRBV19; DNA: TGTGCCAGTAGTTCCAGGGCGAACACTGAAGCTTTCTTT; CDR3: CASSSRANTEAFF
size: once; D: NA; J: TRBJ2-5; V: TRBV7-8; DNA: TGTGCCAGCAGCTTAGAGTTCCTAGCCCAAGAGACCCAGTACTTC; CDR3: CASSLEFLAQETQYF
size: NA; D: NA; J: TRBJ2-7; V: TRBV20-1; DNA: TGCTCCGAGTGGAGATTCTACGAGCAGTACTTC; CDR3: CSEWRFYEQYF
size: NA; D: NA; J: TRBJ1-6; V: TRBV24-1; DNA: TGTGCCTCTCGTCTAGGAGGGAATAATTCACCCCTCCACTTT; CDR3: CASRLGGNNSPLHF
size: NA; D: TRBD2; J: TRBJ2-1; V: TRBV5-1; DNA: TGCGCCAGCAGCTTGGTAGCGGGGGGCAACTACAATGAGCAGTTCTTC; CDR3: CASSLVAGGNYNEQFF
size: few; D: NA; J: TRBJ1-2; V: TRBV18; DNA: TGTGCCAGCTCACCACCTCTTCGACTGCATAACTATGGCTACACCTTC; CDR3: CASSPPLRLHNYGYTF
size: NA; D: NA; J: TRBJ1-5; V: TRBV4-1; DNA: TGCGCCAGCAGCCAAGACATCGTGTCAGGTGCCCATAGCAATCAGCCCCAGCATTTT; CDR3: CASSQDIVSGAHSNQPQHF
size: NA; D: TRBD1; J: TRBJ1-6; V: TRBV6-2/TRBV6-3; DNA: TGTGCCAGCAGTCGCGACAGGGTCTATAATTCACCCCTCCACTTT; CDR3: CASSRDRVYNSPLHF
size: NA; D: TRBD1; J: TRBJ1-4; V: TRBV19; DNA: TGTGCCAGTAGTTTAGGGGGCGCCAATGAAAAACTGTTTTTT; CDR3: CASSLGGANEKLFF
size: NA; D: NA; J: TRBJ2-3; V: TRBV10-3; DNA: TGTGCCATCAGTGAGCAGAGGAACCGGGTTGCTAGCACAGATACGCAGTATTTT; CDR3: CAISEQRNRVASTDTQYF
size: NA; D: NA; J: TRBJ1-2; V: TRBV27; DNA: TGTGCCAGCAGTTCCTACAGGGACGGCTACACCTTC; CDR3: CASSSYRDGYTF
size: NA; D: NA; J: TRBJ1-2; V: TRBV3-1/TRBV3-2; DNA: TGTGCCAGCAGCCAATCAACAAGTCGCTACACCTTC; CDR3: CASSQSTSRYTF
size: NA; D: TRBD2; J: TRBJ2-3; V: TRBV2; DNA: TGTGCCAGCAGTGAAATTACTCAGCGGGAAGCAGATACGCAGTATTTT; CDR3: CASSEITQREADTQYF
size: NA; D: NA; J: TRBJ2-7; V: TRBV11-3; DNA: TGTGCCAGCAGCTTAGATATCTCCTACGAGCAGTACTTC; CDR3: CASSLDISYEQYF
size: NA; D: NA; J: TRBJ1-4; V: TRBV29-1; DNA: TGCAGCGTTGGTTCGACAGCCGTGCCCGAAAAACTGTTTTTT; CDR3: CSVGSTAVPEKLFF